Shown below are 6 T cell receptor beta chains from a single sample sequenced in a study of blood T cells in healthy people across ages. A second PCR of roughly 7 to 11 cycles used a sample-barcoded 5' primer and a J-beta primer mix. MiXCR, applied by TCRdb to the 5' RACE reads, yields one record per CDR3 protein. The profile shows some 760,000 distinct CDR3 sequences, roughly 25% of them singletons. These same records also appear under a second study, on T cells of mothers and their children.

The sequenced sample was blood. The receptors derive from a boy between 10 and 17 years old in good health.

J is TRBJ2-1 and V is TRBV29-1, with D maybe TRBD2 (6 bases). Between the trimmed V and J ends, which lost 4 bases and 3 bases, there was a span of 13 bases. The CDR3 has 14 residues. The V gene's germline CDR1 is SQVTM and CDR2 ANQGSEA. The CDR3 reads CSVGGGAVYNEQFF. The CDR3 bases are TGCAGCGTTGGGGGCGGGGCAGTCTACAATGAGCAGTTCTTC.

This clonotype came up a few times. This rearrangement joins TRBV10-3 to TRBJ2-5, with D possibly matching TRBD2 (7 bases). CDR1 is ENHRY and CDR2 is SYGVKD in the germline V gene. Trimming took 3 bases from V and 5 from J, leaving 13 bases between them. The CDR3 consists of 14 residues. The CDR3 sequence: CAISDRGATETQYF. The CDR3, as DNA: TGTGCCATCAGTGACCGGGGGGCAACGGAGACCCAGTACTTC.

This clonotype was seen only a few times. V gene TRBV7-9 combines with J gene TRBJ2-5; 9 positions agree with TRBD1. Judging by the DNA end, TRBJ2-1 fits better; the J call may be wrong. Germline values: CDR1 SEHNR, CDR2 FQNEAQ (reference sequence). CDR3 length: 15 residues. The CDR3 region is CASSLVWDRDNEQFF. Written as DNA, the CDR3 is TGTGCCAGCAGCTTAGTTTGGGACAGGGACAATGAGCAGTTCTTC.

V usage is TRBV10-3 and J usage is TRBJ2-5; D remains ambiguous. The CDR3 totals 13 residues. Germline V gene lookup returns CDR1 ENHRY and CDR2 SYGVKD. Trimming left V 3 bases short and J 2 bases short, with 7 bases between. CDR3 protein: CAISDGQQETQYF. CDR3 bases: TGTGCCATCAGTGACGGGCAGCAAGAGACCCAGTACTTC.

Here the CDR3 reads CASVTHSSEAFF. CDR3 bases: TGTGCCAGCGTCACTCATTCTTCTGAAGCTTTCTTT. V usage is TRBV25-1 and J usage is TRBJ1-1; D remains unclear. This CDR3 is 12 amino acids long. CDR1 is MGHDK, CDR2 SYGVNS, per germline. Trimming shortened V by 8 bases and J by 6 bases, and 13 bases separated the two germline ends.

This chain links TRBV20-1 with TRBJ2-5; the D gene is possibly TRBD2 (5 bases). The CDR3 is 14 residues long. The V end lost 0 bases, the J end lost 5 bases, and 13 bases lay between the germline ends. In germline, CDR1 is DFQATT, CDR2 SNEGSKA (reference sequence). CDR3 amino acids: CSARDQEVGETQYF. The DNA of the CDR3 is TGCAGTGCTAGAGATCAGGAGGTGGGGGAGACCCAGTACTTC.